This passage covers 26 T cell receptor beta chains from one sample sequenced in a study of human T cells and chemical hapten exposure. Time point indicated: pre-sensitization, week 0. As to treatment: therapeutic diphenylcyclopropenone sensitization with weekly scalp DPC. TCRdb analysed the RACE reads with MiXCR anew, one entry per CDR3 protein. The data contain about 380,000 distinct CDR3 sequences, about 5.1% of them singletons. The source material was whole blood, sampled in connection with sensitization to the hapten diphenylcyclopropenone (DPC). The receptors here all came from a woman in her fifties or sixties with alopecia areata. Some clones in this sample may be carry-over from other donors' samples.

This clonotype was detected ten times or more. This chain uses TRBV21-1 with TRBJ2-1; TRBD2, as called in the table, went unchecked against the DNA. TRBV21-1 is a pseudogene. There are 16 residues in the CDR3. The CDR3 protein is CASSKERTLAGDEQFF. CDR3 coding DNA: TGTGCCAGCAGCAAAGAACGGACACTAGCGGGAGATGAGCAGTTCTTC.

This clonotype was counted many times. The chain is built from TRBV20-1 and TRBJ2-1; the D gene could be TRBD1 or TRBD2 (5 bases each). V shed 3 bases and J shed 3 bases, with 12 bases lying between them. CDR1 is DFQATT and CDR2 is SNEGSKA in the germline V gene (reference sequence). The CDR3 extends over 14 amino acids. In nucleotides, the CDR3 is TGCAGTGCTAGCCGGGACCCGAACTACAATGAGCAGTTCTTC. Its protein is CSASRDPNYNEQFF.

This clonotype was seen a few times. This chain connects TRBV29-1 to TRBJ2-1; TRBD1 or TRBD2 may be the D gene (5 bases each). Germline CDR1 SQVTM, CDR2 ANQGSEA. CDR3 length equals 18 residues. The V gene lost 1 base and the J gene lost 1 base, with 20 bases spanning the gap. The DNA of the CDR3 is TGCAGCGTTGAAGGGGTAGCCTCCGGGGACGGATCCTACAATGAGCAGTTCTTC. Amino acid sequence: CSVEGVASGDGSYNEQFF.

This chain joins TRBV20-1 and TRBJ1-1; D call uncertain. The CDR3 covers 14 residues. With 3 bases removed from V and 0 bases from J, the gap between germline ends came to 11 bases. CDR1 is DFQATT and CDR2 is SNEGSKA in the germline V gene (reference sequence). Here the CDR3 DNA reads TGCAGTGCTAGGTCGGGGAATATGAACACTGAAGCTTTCTTT. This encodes CSARSGNMNTEAFF.

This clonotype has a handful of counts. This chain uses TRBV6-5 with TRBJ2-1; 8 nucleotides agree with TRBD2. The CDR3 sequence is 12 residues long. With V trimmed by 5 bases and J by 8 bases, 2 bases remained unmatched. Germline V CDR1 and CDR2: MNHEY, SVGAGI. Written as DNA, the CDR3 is TGTGCCAGCAGTCAGACTAGCGATGAGCAGTTCTTC. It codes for CASSQTSDEQFF.

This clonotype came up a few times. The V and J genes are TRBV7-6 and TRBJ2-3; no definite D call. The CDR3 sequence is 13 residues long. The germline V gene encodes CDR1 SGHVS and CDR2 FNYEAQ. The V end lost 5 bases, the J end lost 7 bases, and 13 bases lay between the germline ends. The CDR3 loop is CASSTNPQHTQYF. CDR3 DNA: TGTGCCAGCAGCACCAACCCCCAACATACGCAGTATTTT.

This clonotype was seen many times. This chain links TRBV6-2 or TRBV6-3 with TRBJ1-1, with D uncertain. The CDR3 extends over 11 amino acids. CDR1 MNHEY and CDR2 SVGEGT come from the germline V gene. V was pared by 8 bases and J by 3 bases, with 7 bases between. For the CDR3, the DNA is TGTGCCAGCGGAATGGACACTGAAGCTTTCTTT. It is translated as CASGMDTEAFF.

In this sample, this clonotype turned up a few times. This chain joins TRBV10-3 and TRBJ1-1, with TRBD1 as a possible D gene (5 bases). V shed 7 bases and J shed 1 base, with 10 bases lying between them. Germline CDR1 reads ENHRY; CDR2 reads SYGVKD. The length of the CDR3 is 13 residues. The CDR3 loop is CAINRQTNTEAFF. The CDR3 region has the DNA TGTGCCATCAACCGACAGACGAACACTGAAGCTTTCTTT.

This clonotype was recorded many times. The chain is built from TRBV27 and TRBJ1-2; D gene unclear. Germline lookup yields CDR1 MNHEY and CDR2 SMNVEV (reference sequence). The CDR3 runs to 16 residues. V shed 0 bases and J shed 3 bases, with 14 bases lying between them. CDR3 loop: CASSLSSLVGDYGYTF. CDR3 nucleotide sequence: TGTGCCAGCAGTTTATCGAGCCTGGTAGGAGACTATGGCTACACCTTC.

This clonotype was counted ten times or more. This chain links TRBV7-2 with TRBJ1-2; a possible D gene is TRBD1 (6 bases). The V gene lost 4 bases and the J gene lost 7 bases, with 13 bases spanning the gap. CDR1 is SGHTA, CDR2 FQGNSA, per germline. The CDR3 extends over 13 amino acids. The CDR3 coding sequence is TGTGCCAGCAGCTCGCCCCGAGGGGGTGGCTACACCTTC. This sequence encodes CASSSPRGGGYTF.

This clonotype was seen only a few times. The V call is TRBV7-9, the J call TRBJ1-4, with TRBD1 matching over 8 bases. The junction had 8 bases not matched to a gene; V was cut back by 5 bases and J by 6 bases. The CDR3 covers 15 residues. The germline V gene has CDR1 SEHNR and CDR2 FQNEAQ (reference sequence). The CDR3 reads CASSTMETGDEKLFF. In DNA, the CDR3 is TGTGCCAGCAGCACGATGGAGACAGGGGATGAAAAACTGTTTTTT.

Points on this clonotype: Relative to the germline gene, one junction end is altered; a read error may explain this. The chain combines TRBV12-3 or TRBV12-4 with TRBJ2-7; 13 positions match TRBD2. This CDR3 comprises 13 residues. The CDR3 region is CASSAGLAGVALF. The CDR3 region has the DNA TGTGCCAGCAGTGCTGGACTAGCGGGAGTCGCCCTCTTC.

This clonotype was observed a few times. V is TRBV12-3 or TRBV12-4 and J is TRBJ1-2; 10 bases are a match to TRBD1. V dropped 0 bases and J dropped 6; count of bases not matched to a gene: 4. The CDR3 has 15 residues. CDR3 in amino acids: CASSLALTGGDGYTF. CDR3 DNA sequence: TGTGCCAGCAGTTTAGCCCTGACAGGGGGCGATGGCTACACCTTC.

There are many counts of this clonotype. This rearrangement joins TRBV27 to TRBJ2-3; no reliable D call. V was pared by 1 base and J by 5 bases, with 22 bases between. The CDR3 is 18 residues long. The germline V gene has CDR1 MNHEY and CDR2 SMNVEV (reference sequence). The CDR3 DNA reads TGTGCCAGCAGTTTATTGTCACCGGGTCGGCTTGCCGGAGATACGCAGTATTTT. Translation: CASSLLSPGRLAGDTQYF.

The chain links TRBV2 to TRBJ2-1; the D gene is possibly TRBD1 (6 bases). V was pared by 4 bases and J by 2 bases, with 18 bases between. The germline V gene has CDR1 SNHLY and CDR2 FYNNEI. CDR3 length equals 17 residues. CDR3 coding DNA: TGTGCCAGCAGTGCACCCAGGACAGAGAGGCCCTACAATGAGCAGTTCTTC. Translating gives CASSAPRTERPYNEQFF.

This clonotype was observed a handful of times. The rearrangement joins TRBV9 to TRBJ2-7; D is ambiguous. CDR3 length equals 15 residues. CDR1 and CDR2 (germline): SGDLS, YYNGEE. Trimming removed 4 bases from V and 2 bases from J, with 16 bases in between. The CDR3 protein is CASSPSGDPAYEQYF. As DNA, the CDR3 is TGTGCCAGCAGCCCTTCGGGCGACCCGGCCTACGAGCAGTACTTC.

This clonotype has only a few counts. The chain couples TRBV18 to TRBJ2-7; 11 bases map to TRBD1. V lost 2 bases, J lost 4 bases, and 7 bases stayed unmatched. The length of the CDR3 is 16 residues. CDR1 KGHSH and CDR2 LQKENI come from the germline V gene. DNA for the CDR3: TGTGCCAGCTCACCAGAGAGGGACAGGGGGAGGTACGAGCAGTACTTC. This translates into CASSPERDRGRYEQYF. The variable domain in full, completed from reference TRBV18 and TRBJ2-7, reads NAGVMQNPRHLVRRRGQEARLRCSPMKGHSHVYWYRQLPEEGLKFMVYLQKENIIDESGMPKERFSAEFPKEGPSILRIQQVVRGDSAAYFCASSPERDRGRYEQYFGPGTRLTVT.

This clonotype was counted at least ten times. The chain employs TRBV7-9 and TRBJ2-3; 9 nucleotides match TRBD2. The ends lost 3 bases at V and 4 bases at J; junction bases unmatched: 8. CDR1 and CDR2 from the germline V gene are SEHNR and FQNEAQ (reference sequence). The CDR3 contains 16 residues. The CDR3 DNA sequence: TGTGCCAGCAGCTTCCAAGCGGGGGGACTCGCAGATACGCAGTATTTT. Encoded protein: CASSFQAGGLADTQYF.

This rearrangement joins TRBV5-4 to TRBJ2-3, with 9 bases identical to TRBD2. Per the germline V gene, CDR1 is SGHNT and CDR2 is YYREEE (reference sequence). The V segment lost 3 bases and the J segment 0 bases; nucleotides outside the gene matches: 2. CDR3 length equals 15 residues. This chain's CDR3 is CASSSGLASTDTQYF. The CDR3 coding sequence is TGTGCCAGCAGCTCAGGACTAGCGAGCACAGATACGCAGTATTTT.

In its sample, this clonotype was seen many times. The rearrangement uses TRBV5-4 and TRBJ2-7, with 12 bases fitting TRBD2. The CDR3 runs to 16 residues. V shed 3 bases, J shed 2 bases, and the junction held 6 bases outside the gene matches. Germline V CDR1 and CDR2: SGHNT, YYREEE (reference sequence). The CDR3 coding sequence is TGTGCCAGCAGCTCCTACCTAGCGGGGGGGCCCTACGAGCAGTACTTC. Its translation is CASSSYLAGGPYEQYF.

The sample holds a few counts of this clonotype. In DNA form, the CDR3 reads TGTGCCAGCAGCTTAAGGGCGGGAGACGGAGAGACCCAGTACTTC. Residues: CASSLRAGDGETQYF. V is TRBV7-2 and J is TRBJ2-5; TRBD2 matches 7 bases. J lost 4 bases, V lost 2 bases, and 7 bases had no gene match. In germline, CDR1 is SGHTA, CDR2 FQGNSA. The CDR3 runs to 15 residues.

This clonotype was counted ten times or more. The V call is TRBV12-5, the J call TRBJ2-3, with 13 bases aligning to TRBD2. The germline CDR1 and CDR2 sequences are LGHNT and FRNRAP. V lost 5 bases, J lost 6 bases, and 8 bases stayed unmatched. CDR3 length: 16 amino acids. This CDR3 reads CASGPTGLAGKDTQYF. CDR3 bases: TGTGCTAGTGGTCCGACGGGACTAGCGGGGAAGGATACGCAGTATTTT.

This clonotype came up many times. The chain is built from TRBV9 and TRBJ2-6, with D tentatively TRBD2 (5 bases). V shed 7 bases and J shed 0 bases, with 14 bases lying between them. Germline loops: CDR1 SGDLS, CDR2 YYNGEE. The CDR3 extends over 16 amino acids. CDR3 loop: CASGEGTLSGANVLTF. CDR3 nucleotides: TGTGCCAGCGGAGAGGGCACTCTCTCTGGGGCCAACGTCCTGACTTTC. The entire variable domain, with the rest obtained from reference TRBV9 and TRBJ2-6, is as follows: DSGVTQTPKHLITATGQRVTLRCSPRSGDLSVYWYQQSLDQGLQFLIQYYNGEERAKGNILERFSAQQFPDLHSELNLSSLELGDSALYFCASGEGTLSGANVLTFGAGSRLTVL.

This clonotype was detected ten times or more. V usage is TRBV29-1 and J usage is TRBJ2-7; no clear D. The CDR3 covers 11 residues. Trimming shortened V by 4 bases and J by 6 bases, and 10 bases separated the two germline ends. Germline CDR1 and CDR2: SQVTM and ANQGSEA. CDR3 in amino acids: CSVAKGIEQYF. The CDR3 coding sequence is TGCAGCGTTGCGAAGGGAATCGAGCAGTACTTC.

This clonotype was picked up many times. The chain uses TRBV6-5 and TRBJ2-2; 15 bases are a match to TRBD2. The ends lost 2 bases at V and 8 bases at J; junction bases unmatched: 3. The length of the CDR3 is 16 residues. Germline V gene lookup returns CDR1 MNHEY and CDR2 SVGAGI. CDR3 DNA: TGTGCCAGCAGTTACCCCGGACTAGCGGGAGGGGGGGAGCTGTTTTTT. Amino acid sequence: CASSYPGLAGGGELFF.

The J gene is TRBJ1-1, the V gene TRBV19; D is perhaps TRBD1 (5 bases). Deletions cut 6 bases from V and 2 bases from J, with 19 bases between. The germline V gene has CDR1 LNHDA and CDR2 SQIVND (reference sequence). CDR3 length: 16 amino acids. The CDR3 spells CASSLYIGGENTEAFF. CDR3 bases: TGTGCCAGTAGCCTGTATATTGGGGGTGAAAACACTGAAGCTTTCTTT.